This paragraph covers one TCR beta chain sequence. Its antigen is undetermined. The data are from a study of immune heterogeneity within non-small cell lung tumors. Overall study: A handful of squamous cell carcinomas, more than 8 non-squamous carcinomas and 1 not otherwise specified made up the tumors. Study conclusions and caveats: High-frequency T-cell receptor beta clonotypes differed largely between individual patients. Identical dominant CDR3 beta clonotypes recurred across tumor sites within a patient, alongside site-unique high-frequency clones.

Template came from bulk tumor genomic DNA, at approximately 600 ng per sample. Several biopsies were spaced far apart within each primary tumor and obtained as surgery took place. Undergoing curative surgery were patients whose non-small cell lung cancer was untreated and newly diagnosed. Every donor was a newly diagnosed non-small cell lung cancer patient having surgery with curative intent. Multiplex PCR relied on 32 V and 13 J primers to amplify TCR beta CDR3. TCRdb ran MiXCR on the multiplex PCR reads and lists one entry per CDR3 protein. The repertoire consists of roughly 12,000 distinct CDR3 sequences, with around 22% occurring once and the leading ten covering under 5.5%. The V end lost 6 bases, the J end lost 3 bases, and 8 bases lay between the germline ends. Germline V gene lookup returns CDR1 KGHDR and CDR2 SFDVKD. The CDR3 length is 12 residues.

This chain joins TRBV24-1 and TRBJ2-7; tentatively, D is TRBD1 (5 bases). The clonotype originates from a man between 60 and 75 years old with non-small cell lung cancer. The sequenced sample was lung tumor tissue. DNA for the CDR3: TGTGCCACCAGTAGGCAGGGCTACGAGCAGTACTTC. Its protein product is CATSRQGYEQYF.